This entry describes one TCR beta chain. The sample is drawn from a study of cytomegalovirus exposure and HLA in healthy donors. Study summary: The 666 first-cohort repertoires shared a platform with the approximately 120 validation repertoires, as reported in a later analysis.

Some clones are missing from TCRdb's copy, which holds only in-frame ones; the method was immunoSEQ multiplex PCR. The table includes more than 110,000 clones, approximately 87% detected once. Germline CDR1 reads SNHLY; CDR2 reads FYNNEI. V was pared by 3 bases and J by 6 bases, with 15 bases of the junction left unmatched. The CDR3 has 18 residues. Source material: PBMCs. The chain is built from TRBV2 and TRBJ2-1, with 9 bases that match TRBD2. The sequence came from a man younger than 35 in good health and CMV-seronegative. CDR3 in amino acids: CASSDDSGRSVVSNEQFF. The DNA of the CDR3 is TGTGCCAGCAGTGATGATAGCGGGAGAAGCGTAGTAAGCAATGAGCAGTTCTTC.